This TCR beta chain originates from a study of identical twins. TCRdb used MiXCR to reprocess the 5' RACE reads, holding one entry per CDR3 protein. The sample holds about 720,000 distinct CDR3 sequences, over 15% seen once. Trimming cost V 10 bases and J 4 bases; bases outside gene matches: 16. This CDR3 has 18 amino acids. CDR1 is ENHRY, CDR2 SYGVKD, per germline. This clonotype turned up a few times. These data are also associated with another study on T cells expressing NK-cell markers. As reported in that work: It was still unclear whether expanded NKG2C+ T cell clones were HCMV specific.

This TCR was recovered from a woman aged 18-29 years in good health. The rearrangement links TRBV10-3 to TRBJ2-6; 10 bases align to TRBD1. The sequencing sample was made of PBMCs. CDR3 DNA: TGTGCCAACCCCCGAGGGGACAGGGGACTCTTGGGGGCCAACGTCCTGACTTTC. Encoded protein: CANPRGDRGLLGANVLTF.